Listed here are 12 T cell receptor beta chains from one sample, sequenced in a study of shared clonotypes between healthy human individuals. Method: immunoSEQ multiplex PCR; TCRdb's copy keeps in-frame clones and lacks some. The table shows 2 million to 2.5 million clones, with 95% occurring only once. Material for sequencing was naive CD4+ T cells sorted from blood. Subset of the sample: CD45RA+ positively selected. The receptors stem from a man aged 18 to 30 in good health.

This chain uses TRBV29-1 with TRBJ2-3; TRBD1 is a possible D gene (6 bases). CDR1 is SQVTM, CDR2 ANQGSEA, per germline. The CDR3 length is 14 residues. V lost 4 bases to trimming and J lost 0 bases, with 11 bases between them. The CDR3 sequence is CSVGQGLSTDTQYF. The CDR3 DNA reads as TGCAGCGTTGGGCAGGGGCTTAGCACAGATACGCAGTATTTT.

The table lists this clone with a count of one. This rearrangement joins TRBV7-2 to TRBJ2-7; D is unclear. Trimming stripped 2 bases from V and 5 bases from J, with 7 bases between. CDR3 length equals 12 residues. CDR1 SGHTA and CDR2 FQGNSA come from the germline V gene. The CDR3 coding sequence is TGTGCCAGCAGCTTACTTGTCAACGAGCAGTACTTC. It is translated as CASSLLVNEQYF.

The chain has TRBV11-2 and TRBJ2-5, with D hard to call. This CDR3 comprises 13 residues. The V and J ends lost 5 bases and 2 bases respectively, with 9 bases between them. Germline V lookup: CDR1 SGHAT, CDR2 FQNNGV. DNA for the CDR3: TGTGCCAGCAGCCCACCACAGCAAGAGACCCAGTACTTC. This codes for CASSPPQQETQYF.

The V call is TRBV15, the J call TRBJ2-7; 10 positions match TRBD2. CDR3 length: 17 residues. V dropped 0 bases and J dropped 4; count of bases not matched to a gene: 9. Germline values: CDR1 LNHNV, CDR2 YYDKDF (reference sequence). The CDR3 sequence: CATSRDSRTSGRYEQYF. In DNA form, the CDR3 reads TGTGCCACCAGCAGAGATTCCAGGACTAGCGGTCGGTACGAGCAGTACTTC.

The V call is TRBV5-1, the J call TRBJ2-5; 12 nucleotides line up with TRBD2. Trimming at V came to 0 bases and at J to 5 bases, leaving 8 bases not matched to a gene. Germline CDR1 is SGHRS and CDR2 is YFSETQ. The length of the CDR3 is 17 residues. In nucleotides, the CDR3 is TGCGCCAGCAGCTTGGGTCTAGCGGGGGGGCCATTCGAGACCCAGTACTTC. Residues: CASSLGLAGGPFETQYF.

V and J are TRBV20-1 and TRBJ1-2; D not certain. The CDR3 sequence is 11 residues long. With 7 bases removed from V and 3 bases from J, the gap between germline ends came to 9 bases. Germline V gives CDR1 DFQATT, CDR2 SNEGSKA (reference sequence). CDR3: CSVGSHYGYTF. CDR3 bases: TGCAGTGTGGGGTCCCACTATGGCTACACCTTC.

This chain joins TRBV27 and TRBJ1-2, with TRBD1 matching 8 bases. Germline V gene sequence: CDR1 MNHEY, CDR2 SMNVEV (reference sequence). The CDR3 has 16 residues. V was pared by 5 bases and J by 2 bases, with 10 bases of the junction left unmatched. The CDR3 DNA sequence: TGTGCCAGCAGTCCTAGGACAGGGAAGAAGAACTATGGCTACACCTTC. Protein product: CASSPRTGKKNYGYTF.

V gene TRBV28 combines with J gene TRBJ2-5, with TRBD2 matching 12 bases. Germline CDR1 and CDR2: MDHEN and SYDVKM. Unmatched junction bases numbered 6, after V lost 4 bases and J lost 6 bases. CDR3 size: 15 residues. The CDR3 coding sequence is TGTGCCAGCAGTTCAGGACTAGCGGGGAGGAAGACCCAGTACTTC. It codes for CASSSGLAGRKTQYF.

CDR3 coding DNA: TGCGCCAGCAGCCAACAGGTGAACACTGAAGCTTTCTTT. Amino acid sequence: CASSQQVNTEAFF. The gene calls are TRBV5-1 and TRBJ1-1, with D possibly TRBD1 on 5 matching bases. The germline V gene has CDR1 SGHRS and CDR2 YFSETQ. Trimming stripped 4 bases from V and 0 bases from J, with 7 bases between. CDR3 length equals 13 residues.

The rearrangement links TRBV7-8 to TRBJ2-5; 15 nucleotides match TRBD2. The V segment lost 5 bases and the J segment 5 bases; nucleotides outside the gene matches: 12. This CDR3 region has 18 residues. Germline CDR1 SGHVS, CDR2 FQNEAQ. The CDR3 spells CASSPGTSGRLLRETQYF. The CDR3 coding sequence is TGTGCCAGCAGCCCTGGGACTAGCGGGAGGTTGTTGCGGGAGACCCAGTACTTC.

The chain uses TRBV9 and TRBJ2-2, with D possibly TRBD2 on 5 matching bases. The germline CDR1 and CDR2 sequences are SGDLS and YYNGEE. Trimming pared 0 bases from V and 0 bases from J, leaving 18 bases between. The CDR3 runs 19 residues. CDR3 loop: CASSVASGELPTNTGELFF. The CDR3 DNA reads as TGTGCCAGCAGCGTAGCCAGCGGTGAGCTACCCACGAACACCGGGGAGCTGTTTTTT.

In its sample, this clone was seen once. J is TRBJ1-6 and V is TRBV7-9; D perhaps matches TRBD1 (5 bases). This CDR3 has 17 residues. Trimming shortened V by 5 bases and J by 2 bases, and 16 bases separated the two germline ends. Germline V CDR1 and CDR2: SEHNR, FQNEAQ (reference sequence). The CDR3 region is CASSHHGTQPYNSPLHF. The CDR3 bases are TGTGCCAGCAGCCATCACGGGACTCAGCCCTATAATTCACCCCTCCACTTT.